The 22 T cell receptor beta chains below were found in one sample sequenced in a study of blood T cell repertoires in COVID-19. The protocol was immunoSEQ multiplex PCR, while the TCRdb copy is restricted to in-frame clones and leaves out a portion. Counted here are over 80,000 clones, around 74% occurring once; the ten biggest clones make up under 5%. Material for sequencing was peripheral blood. The receptors were gathered from a man aged 65 to 85 with COVID-19, enrolled during active disease.

CDR3: CASSQDLTGAGGYTF. The CDR3 DNA reads as TGCGCCAGCAGCCAAGATCTTACAGGGGCGGGAGGCTACACCTTC. The chain recombines TRBV4-1 with TRBJ1-2; the match to TRBD1 covers 7 bases. CDR3 size: 15 residues. After removal of 0 bases from V and 8 bases from J, the junction contained 9 bases not matched to a gene. Germline V gene lookup returns CDR1 MGHRA and CDR2 YSYEKL.

The chain carries TRBV7-2 and TRBJ2-7, with 9 bases fitting TRBD1. The length of the CDR3 is 16 residues. Germline V CDR1 and CDR2: SGHTA, FQGNSA. The V gene end was trimmed by 4 bases and the J gene end by 1 base; junction bases not matched to a gene: 8. The CDR3, as DNA: TGTGCCAGCAGCTCCAGGACAGGGGACCTGTCCTACGAGCAGTACTTC. This translates into CASSSRTGDLSYEQYF.

The V call is TRBV28, the J call TRBJ1-1, with D possibly TRBD1 on 6 matching bases. The CDR3 runs to 15 residues. The V end lost 3 bases, the J end lost 0 bases, and 11 bases lay between the germline ends. Germline values: CDR1 MDHEN, CDR2 SYDVKM. CDR3 region: CASSFQGRLNTEAFF. The DNA of the CDR3 is TGTGCCAGCAGTTTTCAGGGGCGACTGAACACTGAAGCTTTCTTT. The full variable domain, rest sourced from reference TRBV28 and TRBJ1-1, is DVKVTQSSRYLVKRTGEKVFLECVQDMDHENMFWYRQDPGLGLRLIYFSYDVKMKEKGDIPEGYSVSREKKERFSLILESASTNQTSMYLCASSFQGRLNTEAFFGQGTRLTVV.

The chain combines TRBV19 with TRBJ2-1, with 8 nucleotides matching TRBD1. V trimming: 3 bases; J trimming: 4 bases; junction bases outside the gene matches: 5. The germline CDR1 and CDR2 sequences are LNHDA and SQIVND (reference sequence). This CDR3 has 15 residues. DNA of the CDR3: TGTGCCAGTAGTATTGCGACAGGGGCGTACAATGAGCAGTTCTTC. Its translation is CASSIATGAYNEQFF.

The J gene is TRBJ2-1, the V gene TRBV5-1; TRBD1 is a possible D gene (6 bases). CDR1 is SGHRS and CDR2 is YFSETQ in the germline V gene. Trimming took off 0 bases at V and 5 bases at J, with 15 bases between the two ends. The CDR3 length is 16 residues. This chain's CDR3 is CASSLDRPRGNNEQFF. The CDR3 DNA reads TGCGCCAGCAGCTTGGATAGGCCCAGGGGAAACAATGAGCAGTTCTTC. Drawing the rest from reference TRBV5-1 and TRBJ2-1, the complete variable domain is KAGVTQTPRYLIKTRGQQVTLSCSPISGHRSVSWYQQTPGQGLQFLFEYFSETQRNKGNFPGRFSGRQFSNSRSEMNVSTLELGDSALYLCASSLDRPRGNNEQFFGPGTRLTVL.

This chain links TRBV12-5 with TRBJ1-1, with D unclear. V was shortened by 6 bases and J by 0 bases, with 8 bases between the two germline ends. This CDR3 has 13 residues. Per the germline V gene, CDR1 is LGHNT and CDR2 is FRNRAP. The CDR3 reads CASGSGLNTEAFF. DNA for the CDR3: TGTGCTAGTGGGTCGGGTCTGAACACTGAAGCTTTCTTT.

The chain uses TRBV24-1 and TRBJ2-6, with D possibly matching TRBD2 (6 bases). The V end was cut by 4 bases, the J end by 10 bases, with 19 bases between. Germline lookup yields CDR1 KGHDR and CDR2 SFDVKD. This CDR3 comprises 16 residues. The chain's CDR3 is CATSEAGPLLVNVLTF. The DNA of the CDR3 is TGTGCCACCAGTGAGGCGGGGCCCTTACTAGTTAACGTCCTGACTTTC.

The chain has TRBV5-1 and TRBJ1-6; 8 bases fit TRBD1. The V and J ends lost 2 bases and 7 bases, in that order; junction bases with no gene match: 8. Germline values: CDR1 SGHRS, CDR2 YFSETQ. This CDR3 contains 16 residues. The CDR3 bases are TGCGCCAGCAGCTTAGGACAGGGCCTTGGAAATTCACCCCTCCACTTT. It is translated as CASSLGQGLGNSPLHF. The entire variable domain, with the rest obtained from reference TRBV5-1 and TRBJ1-6, is as follows: KAGVTQTPRYLIKTRGQQVTLSCSPISGHRSVSWYQQTPGQGLQFLFEYFSETQRNKGNFPGRFSGRQFSNSRSEMNVSTLELGDSALYLCASSLGQGLGNSPLHFGNGTRLTVT.

With regard to this clone: One junction end does not reproduce the germline sequence, and a read error may be involved. The chain has TRBV3-1 (or the pseudogene TRBV3-2) and TRBJ2-7; 9 bases are shared with TRBD2. Germline CDR1 and CDR2: LGHDT and YNNKEL (reference sequence). The CDR3 sequence is 13 residues long. For the CDR3, the DNA is TGTGCCAGCAGCCAATTTCAGGGACTAGCTTCTCGTTTC. It translates to CASSQFQGLASRF.

This clone was recorded a few times. J is TRBJ2-7 and V is TRBV27, with 8 bases matching TRBD1. The CDR3 extends over 14 amino acids. Germline V gene data show CDR1 as MNHEY and CDR2 as SMNVEV (reference sequence). V trimming: 7 bases; J trimming: 1 base; junction bases outside the gene matches: 6. DNA of the CDR3: TGTGCCAGCATCATGGACAGGGCTTCCTACGAGCAGTACTTC. Translating gives CASIMDRASYEQYF.

The CDR3 sequence: CASSLVYGSTYNEQFF. DNA of the CDR3: TGCGCCAGCAGCTTAGTGTACGGGAGTACCTACAATGAGCAGTTCTTC. The chain employs TRBV5-1 and TRBJ2-1, with a possible D match to TRBD2 (6 bases). The ends were cut back, 2 bases at V and 2 bases at J, with 14 bases in the middle. The germline CDR1 and CDR2 sequences are SGHRS and YFSETQ. The CDR3 sequence is 16 residues long. The whole variable domain, filled in from reference TRBV5-1 and TRBJ2-1, reads KAGVTQTPRYLIKTRGQQVTLSCSPISGHRSVSWYQQTPGQGLQFLFEYFSETQRNKGNFPGRFSGRQFSNSRSEMNVSTLELGDSALYLCASSLVYGSTYNEQFFGPGTRLTVL.

The genes are TRBV18 and TRBJ2-7; D remains unclear. CDR1 KGHSH and CDR2 LQKENI come from the germline V gene. V gave up 0 bases and J gave up 3 bases, with 9 bases separating them. CDR3 length: 14 residues. The chain's CDR3 is CASSPPRPSYEQYF. CDR3 nucleotides: TGTGCCAGCTCACCACCGAGGCCTAGCTACGAGCAGTACTTC.

V gene TRBV28 combines with J gene TRBJ2-7, with 8 bases that match TRBD1. The CDR3 is made up of 14 amino acids. CDR1 MDHEN and CDR2 SYDVKM come from the germline V gene. J lost 3 bases, V lost 8 bases, and 9 bases had no gene match. The CDR3 sequence is CASGTGLSFYEQYF. The DNA of the CDR3 is TGTGCCAGCGGGACAGGTCTCTCATTCTACGAGCAGTACTTC.

The J gene is TRBJ1-1, the V gene TRBV3-1 (or the pseudogene TRBV3-2), with 9 bases that match TRBD1. The CDR3 consists of 12 residues. V was clipped by 10 bases and J by 8 bases; unmatched bases: 8. Germline lookup yields CDR1 LGHDT and CDR2 YNNKEL (reference sequence). Here the CDR3 reads CAIGDRAGEAFF. The CDR3 nucleotides are TGTGCCATCGGGGACAGGGCGGGGGAAGCTTTCTTT.

This clone was recorded once. This chain links TRBV7-8 with TRBJ2-3, with 10 bases identical to TRBD1. Germline CDR1 SGHVS, CDR2 FQNEAQ. The V and J ends lost 6 bases and 3 bases, in that order; junction bases with no gene match: 6. CDR3 length: 15 amino acids. CDR3 sequence: CASSHDRGLTDTQYF. DNA of the CDR3: TGTGCCAGCAGTCATGACAGGGGGCTGACAGATACGCAGTATTTT.

In this sample, this clone turned up many times. V is TRBV6-5 and J is TRBJ1-5; D might be TRBD1 (5 bases). This CDR3 comprises 14 residues. V gave up 2 bases and J gave up 4 bases, with 9 bases separating them. Germline V gives CDR1 MNHEY, CDR2 SVGAGI. DNA for the CDR3: TGTGCCAGCAGTTACGGGGCAGAGAATCAGCCCCAGCATTTT. Encoded protein: CASSYGAENQPQHF.

The rearrangement links TRBV27 to TRBJ2-5; D possibly corresponds to TRBD1 (5 bases). The germline CDR1 and CDR2 sequences are MNHEY and SMNVEV (reference sequence). The V gene lost 5 bases and the J gene lost 4 bases, with 11 bases spanning the gap. The CDR3 loop spans 13 amino acids. The CDR3 here is CASSKQARETQYF. The CDR3 region has the DNA TGTGCCAGCAGTAAACAGGCGAGAGAGACCCAGTACTTC.

The chain employs TRBV6-2 or TRBV6-3 and TRBJ1-5, with a weak D call TRBD1 (5 bases). The CDR3 runs to 13 residues. The ends were cut back, 6 bases at V and 6 bases at J, with 12 bases in the middle. CDR1 is MNHEY, CDR2 SVGEGT, per germline. The CDR3 sequence is CASSLGGIQPQHF. CDR3 DNA sequence: TGTGCCAGCAGCCTGGGGGGGATTCAGCCCCAGCATTTT.

The V gene is TRBV2, the J gene TRBJ2-1, with 10 positions matching TRBD1. The V segment lost 8 bases and the J segment 3 bases; nucleotides outside the gene matches: 7. This CDR3 region has 15 residues. Germline loops: CDR1 SNHLY, CDR2 FYNNEI. This CDR3 is CASSTWTGGYNEQFF. The CDR3 nucleotides are TGTGCCAGCTCTACGTGGACAGGGGGCTACAATGAGCAGTTCTTC. Full variable domain (missing parts from reference TRBV2 and TRBJ2-1): EPEVTQTPSHQVTQMGQEVILRCVPISNHLYFYWYRQILGQKVEFLVSFYNNEISEKSEIFDDQFSVERPDGSNFTLKIRSTKLEDSAMYFCASSTWTGGYNEQFFGPGTRLTVL.

The genes are TRBV7-2 and TRBJ1-1; no reliable D call. V was shortened by 1 base and J by 4 bases, with 13 bases between the two germline ends. Germline-derived CDR1 and CDR2 are SGHTA and FQGNSA. The CDR3 covers 15 residues. The CDR3 region has the DNA TGTGCCAGCAGCTTAGTTTCCGGTGGTGGCACTGAAGCTTTCTTT. This translates into CASSLVSGGGTEAFF. The full variable domain, its missing parts supplied by reference TRBV7-2 and TRBJ1-1, is GAGVSQSPSNKVTEKGKDVELRCDPISGHTALYWYRQSLGQGLEFLIYFQGNSAPDKSGLPSDRFSAERTGGSVSTLTIQRTQQEDSAVYLCASSLVSGGGTEAFFGQGTRLTVV.

V and J are TRBV4-2 and TRBJ1-6; D is uncertain. The germline V gene has CDR1 LGHNA and CDR2 YNFKEQ. The CDR3 length is 16 residues. V was trimmed by 0 bases and J by 9 bases, leaving 15 bases between them. The CDR3 sequence: CASSQEASSNASPLHF. Written as DNA, the CDR3 is TGTGCCAGCAGCCAAGAGGCCTCCTCGAACGCTTCACCCCTCCACTTT.

This clone appeared a single time. This CDR3 is CATSSGTGVWGPQHF. For the CDR3, the DNA is TGTGCCACCAGTTCCGGGACAGGGGTTTGGGGGCCCCAGCATTTT. The gene calls are TRBV24-1 and TRBJ1-5; TRBD1 matches 10 bases. This CDR3 comprises 15 residues. The trim removed 6 bases at V and 9 bases at J, leaving 10 bases unmatched. Looked up from germline, CDR1 is KGHDR and CDR2 is SFDVKD.